The rows below give T cell receptor beta chains drawn from one sample of a study of cytomegalovirus exposure and HLA in healthy donors. Repertoires were generated with immunoSEQ multiplex PCR, while TCRdb's copy carries only in-frame clones and drops some. In the table there are some 200,000 clones, over 80% of which are singletons. The source material was PBMCs. The receptors were sampled from a young woman in good health and CMV-seronegative. Each CDR3 is given with its conserved first and last residue.

>TRBV6-1
CASSDRGNNQPQHF
>TRBV10-3
CAISRTAREGGEKLFF
>TRBV27
CASRYGQSQGPLHF
>TRBV11-2
CASSLGDRAYQPQHF
>TRBV28
CASSLSPGLAGLLETQYF
>TRBV5-6
CASSLVATSYRYEQYF
>TRBV27
CASSLSPPGARNTIYF
>TRBV4-2
CASSPEGASSYNEQFF
>TRBV5-5
CASSLLAVANTEAFF
>TRBV28
CASSTAGQGRTGELFF
>TRBV4-1
CASSQVQGRYTEAFF
>TRBV18
CASSPRPTGSSYNEQLF
>TRBV19
CASSIGTGRYTGELFF
>TRBV19
CASKRGRGLEKLFF
>TRBV11-2
CASSFPQTGEQYF
>TRBV20-1
CSARQNEKLFF